This TCR beta chain was found in a study of control samples from healthy donors and cancer patients. Method: immunoSEQ multiplex PCR; TCRdb's copy keeps in-frame clones and lacks some. In the table there are under 150,000 clones, over 85% of which are singletons. This clonotype was sampled from a man aged 25 to 40 in good health. Sequencing was done on a sample of blood.

Here the CDR3 DNA reads TGTGCCATCAGGGACAGCCCCACAGATACGCAGTATTTT. Translated: CAIRDSPTDTQYF. J is TRBJ2-3 and V is TRBV10-3, with a tentative D call TRBD1 (6 bases). The CDR3 covers 13 residues. V was cut by 6 bases and J by 2 bases, with 9 bases left in between. Germline V CDR1 and CDR2: ENHRY, SYGVKD.